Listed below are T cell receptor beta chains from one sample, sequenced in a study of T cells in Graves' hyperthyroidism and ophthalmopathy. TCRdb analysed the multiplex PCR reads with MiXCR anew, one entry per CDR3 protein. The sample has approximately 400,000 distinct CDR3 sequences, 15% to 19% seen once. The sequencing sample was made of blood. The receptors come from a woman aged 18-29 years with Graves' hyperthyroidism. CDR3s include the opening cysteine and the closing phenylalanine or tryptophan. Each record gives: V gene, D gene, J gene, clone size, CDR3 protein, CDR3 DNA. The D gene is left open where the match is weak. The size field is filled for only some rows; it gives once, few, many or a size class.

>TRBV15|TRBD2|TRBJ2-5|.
CATSRDLADQETQYF
TGTGCCACCAGCAGAGACCTAGCGGATCAAGAGACCCAGTACTTC
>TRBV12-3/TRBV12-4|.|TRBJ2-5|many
CASSLAHGSGSKETQYF
TGTGCCAGCAGTTTAGCGCATGGCAGCGGGTCTAAAGAGACCCAGTACTTC
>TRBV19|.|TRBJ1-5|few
CASSINPRVGRGTRHQPQHF
TGTGCCAGTAGCATAAATCCCCGGGTCGGTCGTGGGACAAGGCATCAGCCCCAGCATTTT
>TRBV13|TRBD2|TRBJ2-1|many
CASSKPSGGANEQFF
TGTGCCAGCAGCAAACCTAGCGGGGGGGCGAATGAGCAGTTCTTC
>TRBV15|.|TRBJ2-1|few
CATSRGVSSGRYNEQFF
TGTGCCACCAGCAGGGGGGTTTCGAGCGGGCGCTACAATGAGCAGTTCTTC
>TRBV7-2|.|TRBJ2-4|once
CASSLKLSESRAKNIQYF
TGTGCCAGCAGCTTAAAATTATCAGAAAGCCGGGCCAAAAACATTCAGTACTTC
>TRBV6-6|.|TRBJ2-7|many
CASSYKKPVTRGYEQYF
TGTGCCAGCAGTTACAAGAAGCCCGTGACTAGGGGGTACGAGCAGTACTTC
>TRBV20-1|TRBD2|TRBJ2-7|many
CSVGTSVSFTYEQYF
TGCAGTGTTGGGACTAGCGTATCGTTCACCTACGAGCAGTACTTC
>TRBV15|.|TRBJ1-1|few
CATSRPHSANTEAFF
TGTGCCACCAGCAGGCCCCACTCGGCGAACACTGAAGCTTTCTTT
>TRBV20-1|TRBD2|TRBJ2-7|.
CSARLAGGGEQYF
TGCAGTGCTAGATTGGCGGGAGGAGGCGAGCAGTACTTC
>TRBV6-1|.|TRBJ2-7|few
CASSAPFRAGIYEQYF
TGTGCCAGCAGTGCCCCTTTTCGGGCGGGAATATACGAGCAGTACTTC
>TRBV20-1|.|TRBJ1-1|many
CSARDPDGTEAFF
TGCAGTGCTAGAGATCCCGACGGGACTGAAGCTTTCTTT
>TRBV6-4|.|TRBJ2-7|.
CASSDPTGVGGHYEQYF
TGTGCCAGCAGTGACCCAACGGGGGTTGGGGGGCACTACGAGCAGTACTTC
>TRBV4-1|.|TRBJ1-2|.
CASSQGLGYYGYTF
TGCGCCAGCAGCCAAGGCCTGGGGTACTATGGCTACACCTTC
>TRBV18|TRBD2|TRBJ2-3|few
CASSPPRLAGDRSTQYF
TGTGCCAGCTCACCACCCAGACTAGCGGGAGACAGGAGTACGCAGTATTTT
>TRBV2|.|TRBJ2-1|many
CATRKGLVDEQFF
TGTGCCACCCGGAAGGGTTTAGTCGATGAGCAGTTCTTC
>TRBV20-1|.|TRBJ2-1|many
CSARLEQFF
TGCAGTGCTAGGCTTGAGCAGTTCTTC
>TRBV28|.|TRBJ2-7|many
CASSPHDEQYF
TGTGCCAGCAGTCCGCACGACGAGCAGTACTTC
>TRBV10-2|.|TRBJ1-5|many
CASSPGTPYLHQPQHF
TGCGCCAGCAGTCCCGGGACCCCGTACTTGCATCAGCCCCAGCATTTT
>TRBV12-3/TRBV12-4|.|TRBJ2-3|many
CASRPLTGDASTDTQYF
TGTGCCAGCAGGCCTCTGACGGGCGATGCTAGCACAGATACGCAGTATTTT
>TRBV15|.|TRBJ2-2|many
CATSRRQMGDGELFF
TGTGCCACCAGCAGAAGACAGATGGGGGACGGGGAGCTGTTTTTT
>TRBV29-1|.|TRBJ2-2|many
CSVRVDLRSGELFF
TGCAGCGTTCGGGTTGATTTGAGAAGCGGGGAGCTGTTTTTT
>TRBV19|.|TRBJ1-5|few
CASRTTGVNQPQHF
TGTGCCAGTAGGACGACAGGAGTCAATCAGCCCCAGCATTTT
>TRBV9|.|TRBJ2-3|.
CASSVLGADTQYF
TGTGCCAGCAGCGTACTGGGAGCAGATACGCAGTATTTT
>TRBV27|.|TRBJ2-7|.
CASSLKQGLSEQYF
TGTGCCAGCAGTTTAAAACAGGGATTATCCGAGCAGTACTTC